This T cell receptor (beta chain) appears in the sequencing data of a study of blood T cell repertoires in COVID-19. Turning to the study itself: There were acute and convalescent COVID-19 samples, and they came from the United States, Italy and Spain.

Per the authors' pipeline: Using reference gene primer amplification, nucleated cell counts were estimated. Generated by immunoSEQ multiplex PCR, the TCRdb table keeps only in-frame clones and is missing some. That table supplies the V and J calls and clone size; D and trimming were determined from the DNA. The table lists roughly 220,000 clones, 65% to 85% of them singletons. Unmatched junction bases numbered 8, after V lost 2 bases and J lost 5 bases. This CDR3 spans 16 amino acids. In germline, CDR1 is MNHNS, CDR2 SASEGT. All enrollees were roughly 18 to 95 years old and from 20 to 30 US areas. Participants were placed into cohorts based on the clinical history they reported.

The receptor was isolated from a man aged 30-40 years with acute COVID-19. Sequenced material: PBMCs or T cells enriched from blood (not recorded which). V gene TRBV6-1 combines with J gene TRBJ2-1, with TRBD2 matching 8 bases. CDR3: CASSEPRGAPNNEQFF. Written as DNA, the CDR3 is TGTGCCAGCAGTGAACCGCGGGGGGCTCCCAACAATGAGCAGTTCTTC.